This T cell receptor beta chain originates from a study of T cell responses to AZD1222 COVID-19 vaccine. Trimming removed 0 bases from V and 6 bases from J; junction bases left unmatched: 1. The germline V gene has CDR1 GTSNPN and CDR2 SVGIG (reference sequence). This CDR3 has 14 residues. Of note for this clone: Its antigen is currently unknown.

General study results and limits: Every sample of the repertoires postdated the peak T cell response. The donors showed a predominance of white British ancestry and of females, with possible underestimation of clonal diversity. Recipients of two AZD1222 doses showed rising Spike-specific TCR breadth and depth. Dominant at 160-218 and 743-854, vaccine-associated CD4 TCRs also spanned spike.

The method was immunoSEQ multiplex PCR; TCRdb's version includes in-frame clones alone and lacks a portion of them. The data contain about 160,000 clones, around nine tenths of them seen just once; the ten biggest clones take up more than 3%. The receptor comes from an adult who received the AZD1222 COVID-19 vaccine. This specimen consisted of peripheral blood, obtained 28 days after the second AZD1222 dose. The genes are TRBV30 and TRBJ2-2; TRBD2 aligns across 10 bases. CDR3 DNA: TGTGCCTGGAGTGTACTAGCGGGATCCGGGGAGCTGTTTTTT. Its translation: CAWSVLAGSGELFF.